Following are 28 T cell receptor beta chains from one sample sequenced in a study of control samples from healthy donors and cancer patients. Clones were sequenced by immunoSEQ multiplex PCR, and TCRdb holds only the in-frame ones, with some missing. The table includes around 200,000 clones, 90% to 95% detected once. Sequences were obtained from blood. The receptor set was obtained from a woman younger than 45 in good health.

This clone was seen once. Other DNA sequences in this sample translate to the same CDR3. The chain employs TRBV19 and TRBJ1-1; no reliable D call. Trimming removed 1 base from V and 1 base from J, with 4 bases in between. There are 13 residues in the CDR3. Per the germline V gene, CDR1 is LNHDA and CDR2 is SQIVND (reference sequence). For the CDR3, the DNA is TGTGCCAGTAGTATAGGAAGGAACACTGAAGCTTTCTTT. Translating it yields CASSIGRNTEAFF.

V and J are TRBV19 and TRBJ1-1; the D is unclear. V lost 6 bases and J lost 0, with 8 bases in between. CDR1 is LNHDA and CDR2 is SQIVND in the germline V gene (reference sequence). This CDR3 comprises 13 residues. CDR3 sequence reads: CASSLHLNTEAFF. As DNA, the CDR3 is TGTGCCAGTAGCCTCCACCTGAACACTGAAGCTTTCTTT.

The CDR3 nucleotides read TGTGCCAGCAGCCTTAGCGGGGGGGCCACAGATACGCAGTATTTT. It translates to CASSLSGGATDTQYF. The chain employs TRBV6-2 or TRBV6-3 and TRBJ2-3, with 11 positions matching TRBD2. The germline CDR1 and CDR2 sequences are MNHEY and SVGEGT. V was pared by 6 bases and J by 2 bases, with 4 bases of the junction left unmatched. This CDR3 has 15 residues.

This chain joins TRBV27 and TRBJ1-4; D unclear. The V gene's germline CDR1 is MNHEY and CDR2 SMNVEV (reference sequence). This CDR3 contains 13 residues. Trimming shortened V by 5 bases and J by 8 bases, and 12 bases separated the two germline ends. The CDR3 sequence: CASSTLSREKLFF. The CDR3 nucleotides read TGTGCCAGCAGTACTTTATCCAGGGAAAAACTGTTTTTT. The variable domain in full, completed from reference TRBV27 and TRBJ1-4, reads EAQVTQNPRYLITVTGKKLTVTCSQNMNHEYMSWYRQDPGLGLRQIYYSMNVEVTDKGDVPEGYKVSRKEKRNFPLILESPSPNQTSLYFCASSTLSREKLFFGSGTQLSVL.

The V call is TRBV3-1 (or the pseudogene TRBV3-2), the J call TRBJ1-5; no reliable D call. The CDR3 is 15 residues long. Germline V CDR1 and CDR2: LGHDT, YNNKEL (reference sequence). V was shortened by 3 bases and J by 0 bases, with 9 bases between the two germline ends. The CDR3 nucleotides are TGTGCCAGCAGCCAGCAGTCGAATAGCAATCAGCCCCAGCATTTT. It encodes CASSQQSNSNQPQHF.

The rearrangement joins TRBV3-1 (or the pseudogene TRBV3-2) to TRBJ2-1; D is unclear. This CDR3 is built from 12 residues. Trimming pared 2 bases from V and 4 bases from J, leaving 3 bases between. The germline V gene has CDR1 LGHDT and CDR2 YNNKEL (reference sequence). The CDR3, as DNA: TGTGCCAGCAGCCAATCTTACAATGAGCAGTTCTTC. It is translated as CASSQSYNEQFF.

Here the CDR3 DNA reads TGTGCCAGCAGCGGACTAGCGGGGGAGCAGTACTTC. Translating it yields CASSGLAGEQYF. V usage is TRBV7-9 and J usage is TRBJ2-7, with TRBD2 matching 12 bases. CDR3 length: 12 amino acids. Germline assignment: CDR1 SEHNR and CDR2 FQNEAQ (reference sequence). J was trimmed by 7 bases and V by 5 bases; bases with no gene match: 0.

V and J are TRBV6-6 and TRBJ1-1; tentative D call: TRBD1 (5 bases). V lost 6 bases and J 2 bases, leaving 13 bases between the germline ends. Germline lookup yields CDR1 MNHNY and CDR2 SVGAGI (reference sequence). This CDR3 comprises 14 residues. The CDR3 DNA reads as TGTGCCAGCAGGGAGGACACGCTCAACACTGAAGCTTTCTTT. It specifies CASREDTLNTEAFF.

The CDR3 nucleotides read TGTGCCAGCAGCCAAAGGAAACTAGCGGGAGGATCAGATACGCAGTATTTT. This sequence encodes CASSQRKLAGGSDTQYF. This rearrangement joins TRBV14 to TRBJ2-3, with 12 bases that match TRBD2. Trimming cost V 2 bases and J 4 bases; bases outside gene matches: 7. Germline CDR1 is SGHDN and CDR2 is FVKESK. CDR3 length: 17 residues.

The chain recombines TRBV7-3 with TRBJ2-3; a possible D gene is TRBD2 (7 bases). The ends were cut back, 5 bases at V and 4 bases at J, with 19 bases in the middle. The CDR3 has 16 residues. The germline V gene encodes CDR1 SGHTA and CDR2 FQGTGA. The DNA for the CDR3 is TGTGCCAGCAGCCTCCGGGGGGCGAGCGGTTCAGATACGCAGTATTTT. Translated, it gives CASSLRGASGSDTQYF.

V and J are TRBV27 and TRBJ1-2, with D maybe TRBD1 (6 bases). There are 14 residues in the CDR3. CDR1 is MNHEY and CDR2 is SMNVEV in the germline V gene (reference sequence). V was trimmed by 6 bases and J by 3 bases, leaving 14 bases between them. The CDR3 loop is CASRRAGVDYGYTF. The CDR3, as DNA: TGTGCCAGCAGGAGGGCAGGGGTGGACTATGGCTACACCTTC.

V and J are TRBV18 and TRBJ1-4, with 7 bases matching TRBD1. The CDR3 loop spans 16 amino acids. Trimming took 4 bases from V and 0 from J; bases not matched to a gene: 5. Per the germline V gene, CDR1 is KGHSH and CDR2 is LQKENI. Written as DNA, the CDR3 is TGTGCCAGCTCACGGGACAGCACGGCAACTAATGAAAAACTGTTTTTT. Translation gives CASSRDSTATNEKLFF.

In DNA form, the CDR3 reads TGTGCCAGCAGCTTAACACAGGGGAGGAATGAGCAGTTCTTC. Protein: CASSLTQGRNEQFF. This sequence joins TRBV7-9 and TRBJ2-1; D perhaps matches TRBD1 (7 bases). V was trimmed by 2 bases and J by 7 bases, leaving 12 bases between them. This CDR3 region has 14 residues. Looked up from germline, CDR1 is SEHNR and CDR2 is FQNEAQ (reference sequence).

V usage is TRBV15 and J usage is TRBJ2-1; TRBD1 or TRBD2 may be the D gene (5 bases each). Germline CDR1 reads LNHNV; CDR2 reads YYDKDF (reference sequence). This CDR3 comprises 14 residues. V was pared by 2 bases and J by 5 bases, with 10 bases between. The CDR3 nucleotides are TGTGCCACCAGCAGACGGGGCTCGGACAATGAGCAGTTCTTC. Amino acids: CATSRRGSDNEQFF.

This chain joins TRBV15 and TRBJ2-5, with 9 positions matching TRBD1. Germline-derived CDR1 and CDR2 are LNHNV and YYDKDF (reference sequence). This CDR3 contains 14 residues. Trimming cost V 2 bases and J 5 bases; bases outside gene matches: 3. CDR3 bases: TGTGCCACCAGCAGAAGGGACAGGGACGAGACCCAGTACTTC. Amino acids: CATSRRDRDETQYF.

This chain links TRBV14 with TRBJ2-7; 7 bases are shared with TRBD1. This CDR3 is built from 14 residues. The germline V gene encodes CDR1 SGHDN and CDR2 FVKESK. The V and J ends lost 5 bases and 0 bases, in that order; junction bases with no gene match: 4. CDR3 residues: CASSSRQGSYEQYF. Here the CDR3 DNA reads TGTGCCAGCAGCTCCCGACAGGGCTCCTACGAGCAGTACTTC.

This clone was seen just once. This chain uses TRBV6-5 with TRBJ1-2; D perhaps matches TRBD1 (6 bases). Looked up from germline, CDR1 is MNHEY and CDR2 is SVGAGI. V was cut by 2 bases and J by 2 bases, with 9 bases left in between. The CDR3 length is 14 residues. The CDR3 sequence: CASSYRQENYGYTF. CDR3 sequence (DNA): TGTGCCAGCAGTTACCGACAGGAGAACTATGGCTACACCTTC.

The chain couples TRBV11-2 to TRBJ2-1; 13 nucleotides match TRBD2. CDR1 is SGHAT, CDR2 FQNNGV, per germline. This CDR3 has 15 amino acids. V was clipped by 4 bases and J by 10 bases; unmatched bases: 7. CDR3 nucleotide sequence: TGTGCCAGCAGCTCCCCGGGACTAGCGGGATGGGAGCAGTTCTTC. It codes for CASSSPGLAGWEQFF.

V usage is TRBV18 and J usage is TRBJ2-3, with 7 bases matching TRBD1. V trimming: 0 bases; J trimming: 2 bases; junction bases outside the gene matches: 2. This CDR3 has 15 amino acids. In germline, CDR1 is KGHSH, CDR2 LQKENI. CDR3 nucleotides: TGTGCCAGCTCACCACCTGACAGGGTCACAGATACGCAGTATTTT. Encoded protein: CASSPPDRVTDTQYF.

DNA of the CDR3: TGTGCCAGCAGCCAAAGATCCTACAATGAGCAGTTCTTC. Its protein is CASSQRSYNEQFF. The chain employs TRBV3-1 (or the pseudogene TRBV3-2) and TRBJ2-1; D not certain. The CDR3 totals 13 residues. Trimming removed 2 bases at V and 1 base at J, with 3 bases between. CDR1 and CDR2 from the germline V gene are LGHDT and YNNKEL (reference sequence).

This clone was detected once. This chain joins TRBV4-2 and TRBJ2-5; 10 bases map to TRBD2. Looked up from germline, CDR1 is LGHNA and CDR2 is YNFKEQ. This CDR3 has 17 amino acids. V lost 1 base, J lost 1 base, and 6 bases stayed unmatched. The CDR3: CASSQVVSGGGQETQYF. CDR3 sequence (DNA): TGTGCCAGCAGCCAAGTTGTGAGCGGGGGGGGCCAAGAGACCCAGTACTTC.

V is TRBV4-1 and J is TRBJ1-5, with D maybe TRBD1 (5 bases). The CDR3 sequence is 14 residues long. Per germline, CDR1 MGHRA and CDR2 YSYEKL. V was shortened by 4 bases and J by 0 bases, with 7 bases between the two germline ends. The CDR3 region has the DNA TGCGCCAGCAGCCCAGGGTTTAGCAATCAGCCCCAGCATTTT. It specifies CASSPGFSNQPQHF.

The chain employs TRBV7-2 and TRBJ2-7; D possibly uses TRBD1 or TRBD2 (5 bases each). CDR3 length: 16 amino acids. Trimming cost V 1 base and J 0 bases, with 13 bases left between them. CDR1 SGHTA and CDR2 FQGNSA come from the germline V gene. The DNA for the CDR3 is TGTGCCAGCAGCTTAGTTGGGGCAGGGAGCTCCTACGAGCAGTACTTC. Translating gives CASSLVGAGSSYEQYF.

The genes are TRBV9 and TRBJ1-2; D gene uncertain. CDR1 is SGDLS and CDR2 is YYNGEE in the germline V gene. This CDR3 comprises 12 residues. V shed 3 bases and J shed 2 bases, with 5 bases lying between them. The CDR3 loop is CASSAYNYGYTF. CDR3 in DNA: TGTGCCAGCAGCGCATACAACTATGGCTACACCTTC.

This clone was recorded a few times. The chain links TRBV11-3 to TRBJ1-2, with D perhaps TRBD1 (5 bases). CDR1 is SGHNT and CDR2 is YENEEA in the germline V gene. The ends were cut back, 0 bases at V and 8 bases at J, with 13 bases in the middle. CDR3 length equals 14 residues. As DNA, the CDR3 is TGTGCCAGCAGCTTAGATGCAGGGTCGGGAGGCTACACCTTC. This translates into CASSLDAGSGGYTF.

The J gene is TRBJ2-5, the V gene TRBV5-5; D ambiguous. Germline CDR1 and CDR2: SGHKS and YYEKEE (reference sequence). CDR3 length: 12 residues. V was shortened by 3 bases and J by 5 bases, with 8 bases between the two germline ends. The CDR3 sequence: CASSYPFETQYF. The CDR3 coding sequence is TGTGCCAGCAGCTACCCTTTCGAGACCCAGTACTTC. Filled out from reference TRBV5-5 and TRBJ2-5, the complete variable domain reads DAGVTQSPTHLIKTRGQQVTLRCSPISGHKSVSWYQQVLGQGPQFIFQYYEKEERGRGNFPDRFSARQFPNYSSELNVNALLLGDSALYLCASSYPFETQYFGPGTRLLVL.

Details on this clone: A read error may produce the germline difference seen at one junction end. This specimen includes other DNA sequences encoding the same CDR3. V gene TRBV29-1 combines with J gene TRBJ1-1; D not certain. This CDR3 spans 12 amino acids. Germline V CDR1 and CDR2: SQVTM, ANQGSEA. The CDR3 nucleotides are TGCAGCGTTGTACCCGTTAACACTGAGGCTTTCTTT. Translating gives CSVVPVNTEAFF.

This clone was found once. The V and J genes are TRBV11-3 and TRBJ2-1, with D possibly TRBD2 on 6 matching bases. CDR1 SGHNT and CDR2 YENEEA come from the germline V gene. Trimming shortened V by 4 bases and J by 0 bases, and 10 bases separated the two germline ends. The CDR3 extends over 15 amino acids. The chain's CDR3 is CASSSGSRSYNEQFF. The CDR3 coding sequence is TGTGCCAGCAGCTCCGGGAGCCGCTCCTACAATGAGCAGTTCTTC.